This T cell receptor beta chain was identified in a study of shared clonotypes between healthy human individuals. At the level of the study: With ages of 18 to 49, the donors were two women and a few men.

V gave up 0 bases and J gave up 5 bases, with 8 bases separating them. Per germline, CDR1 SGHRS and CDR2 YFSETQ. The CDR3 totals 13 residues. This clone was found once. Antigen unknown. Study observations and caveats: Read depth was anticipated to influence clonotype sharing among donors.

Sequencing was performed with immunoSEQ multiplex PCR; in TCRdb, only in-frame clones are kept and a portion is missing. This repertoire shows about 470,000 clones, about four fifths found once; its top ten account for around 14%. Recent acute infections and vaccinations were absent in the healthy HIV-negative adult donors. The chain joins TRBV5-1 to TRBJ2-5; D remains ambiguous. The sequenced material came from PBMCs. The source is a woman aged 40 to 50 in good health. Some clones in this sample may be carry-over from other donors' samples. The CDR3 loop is CASSLELVETQYF. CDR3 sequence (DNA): TGCGCCAGCAGCTTGGAACTGGTGGAGACCCAGTACTTC.